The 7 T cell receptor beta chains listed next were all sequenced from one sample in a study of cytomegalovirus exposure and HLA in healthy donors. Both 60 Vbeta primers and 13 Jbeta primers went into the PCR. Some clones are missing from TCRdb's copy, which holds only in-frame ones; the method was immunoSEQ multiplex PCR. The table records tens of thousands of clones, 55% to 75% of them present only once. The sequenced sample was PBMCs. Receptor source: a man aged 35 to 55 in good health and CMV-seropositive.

CDR3 protein: CASSRVGTEAFF. Here the CDR3 DNA reads TGTGCCAGCAGCAGGGTCGGCACTGAAGCTTTCTTT. The V and J genes are TRBV6-5 and TRBJ1-1, with a possible D match to TRBD1 (5 bases). V was clipped by 6 bases and J by 4 bases, with 9 bases between them. The CDR3 runs 12 residues. Germline CDR1 and CDR2: MNHEY and SVGAGI.

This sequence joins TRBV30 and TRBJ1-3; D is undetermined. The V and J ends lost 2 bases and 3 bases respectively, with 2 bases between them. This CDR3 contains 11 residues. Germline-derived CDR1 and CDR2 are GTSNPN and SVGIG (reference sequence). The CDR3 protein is CAWSYGNTIYF. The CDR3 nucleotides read TGTGCCTGGAGTTATGGAAACACCATATATTTT.

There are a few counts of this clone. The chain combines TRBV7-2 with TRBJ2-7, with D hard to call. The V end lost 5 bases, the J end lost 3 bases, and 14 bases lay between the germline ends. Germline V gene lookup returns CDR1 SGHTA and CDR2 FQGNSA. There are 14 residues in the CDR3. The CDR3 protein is CASSPAEENYEQYF. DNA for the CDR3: TGTGCCAGCAGCCCCGCCGAGGAAAACTACGAGCAGTACTTC.

The chain's CDR3 is CSVEATRANEQFF. CDR3 nucleotides: TGCAGCGTTGAAGCGACTAGGGCGAATGAGCAGTTCTTC. The rearrangement uses TRBV29-1 and TRBJ2-1; D possibly corresponds to TRBD2 (6 bases). This CDR3 has 13 residues. Trimming removed 1 base at V and 7 bases at J, with 11 bases between. The germline gives CDR1 SQVTM, CDR2 ANQGSEA.

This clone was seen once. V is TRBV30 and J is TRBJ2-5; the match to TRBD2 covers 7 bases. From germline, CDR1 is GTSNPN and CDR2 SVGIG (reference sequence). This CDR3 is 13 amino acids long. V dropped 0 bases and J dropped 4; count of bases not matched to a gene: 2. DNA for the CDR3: TGTGCCTGGAGTGTTGGCGGGGGAGAGACCCAGTACTTC. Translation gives CAWSVGGGETQYF.

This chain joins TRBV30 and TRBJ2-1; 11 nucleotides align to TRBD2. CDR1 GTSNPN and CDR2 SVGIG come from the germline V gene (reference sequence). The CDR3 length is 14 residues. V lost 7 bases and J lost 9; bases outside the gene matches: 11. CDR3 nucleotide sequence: TGTGCCTCCAAGACTAGCGGGATGAGTGGTGAGCAGTTCTTC. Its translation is CASKTSGMSGEQFF.

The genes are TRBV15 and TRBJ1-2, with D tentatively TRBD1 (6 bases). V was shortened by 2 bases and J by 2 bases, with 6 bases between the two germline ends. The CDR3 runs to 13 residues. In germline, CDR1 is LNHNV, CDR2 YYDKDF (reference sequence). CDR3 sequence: CATSRQGNYGYTF. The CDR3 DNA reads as TGTGCCACCAGCAGACAGGGGAACTATGGCTACACCTTC.